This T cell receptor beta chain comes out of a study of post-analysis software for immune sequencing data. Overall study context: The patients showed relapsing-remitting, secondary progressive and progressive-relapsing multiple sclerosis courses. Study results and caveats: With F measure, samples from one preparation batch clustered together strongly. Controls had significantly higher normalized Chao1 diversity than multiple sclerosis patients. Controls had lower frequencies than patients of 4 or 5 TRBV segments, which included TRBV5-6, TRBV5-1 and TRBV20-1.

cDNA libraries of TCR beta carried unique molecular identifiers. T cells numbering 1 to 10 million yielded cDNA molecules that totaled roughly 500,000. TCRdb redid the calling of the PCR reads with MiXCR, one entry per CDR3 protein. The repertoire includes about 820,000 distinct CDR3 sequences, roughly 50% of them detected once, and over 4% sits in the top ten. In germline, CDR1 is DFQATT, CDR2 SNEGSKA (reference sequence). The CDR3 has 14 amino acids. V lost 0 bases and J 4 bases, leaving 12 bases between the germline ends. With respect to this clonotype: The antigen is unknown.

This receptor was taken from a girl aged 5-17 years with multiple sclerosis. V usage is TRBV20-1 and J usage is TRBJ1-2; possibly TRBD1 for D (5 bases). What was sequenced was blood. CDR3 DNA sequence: TGCAGTGCTAGAGATAAGGGGCTCAGCTATGGCTACACCTTC. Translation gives CSARDKGLSYGYTF.